This T cell receptor beta chain was sequenced during a study of breast tumors, draining lymph nodes, adjacent tissues. Study results and caveats: Data only fit, rather than demonstrated, lymph node origin of most tumor T cells. Compared with basal-like, luminal-like tumors shared significantly more repertoire with nontumor tissue. Tumors had less TCR diversity than lymph nodes, more than nontumor tissue. Most tumor T cells seemingly derive from lymph node, then expand in tumor.

In this sample, this clonotype turned up many times. What it binds is not known. From the multiplex PCR reads, TCRdb called clonotypes with MiXCR, one entry per CDR3 protein. The table records about 230,000 distinct CDR3 sequences, about 32% of them present only once. V was clipped by 1 base and J by 9 bases; unmatched bases: 2. Germline V gene sequence: CDR1 SQVTM, CDR2 ANQGSEA. The CDR3 is 11 residues long. The lymph nodes were axillary draining lymph nodes from breast cancer patients. This chain joins TRBV29-1 and TRBJ2-5, with 7 bases identical to TRBD2. The sequencing input was axillary lymph node tissue. This clonotype was obtained from a female donor with breast cancer. Some clones in this sample may be carry-over from other donors' samples. CDR3 sequence: CSVEGREAQYF. The DNA of the CDR3 is TGCAGCGTTGAAGGTCGGGAGGCCCAGTACTTC.